One sample yielded the 12 T cell receptor beta chains listed below, sequenced in a study of T cells in Graves' hyperthyroidism and ophthalmopathy. The source material, RNA transcripts, was used to amplify TCR beta CDR3 regions. The primer set for the first-round RT-PCR of the TCR CDR3 was HTBI. From the multiplex PCR reads, TCRdb called clonotypes with MiXCR, one entry per CDR3 protein. The table has around 340,000 distinct CDR3 sequences, about 20% seen once. Sequenced material: blood. The receptors shown here come from a woman aged 45 to 65 with Graves' hyperthyroidism.

This clonotype was counted only a few times. The chain couples TRBV2 to TRBJ1-5; TRBD1 is a possible D gene (5 bases). V lost 4 bases and J 3 bases, leaving 7 bases between the germline ends. In germline, CDR1 is SNHLY, CDR2 FYNNEI. The CDR3 loop spans 13 amino acids. The CDR3 DNA sequence: TGTGCCAGCAGTGCCAGGGTCAATCAGCCCCAGCATTTT. It translates to CASSARVNQPQHF.

The CDR3 nucleotides are TGCAGTGCTAGGGGGTCGGGAACTACTGAAGCTTTCTTT. Protein sequence: CSARGSGTTEAFF. This sequence joins TRBV20-1 and TRBJ1-1; D is uncertain. CDR3 length equals 13 residues. Trimming removed 3 bases from V and 5 bases from J, with 13 bases in between. The V gene's germline CDR1 is DFQATT and CDR2 SNEGSKA (reference sequence).

In this sample, this clonotype turned up a few times. The chain carries TRBV20-1 and TRBJ2-3, with D tentatively TRBD2 (7 bases). The CDR3 has 15 residues. The V gene lost 5 bases and the J gene lost 2 bases, with 17 bases spanning the gap. Per the germline V gene, CDR1 is DFQATT and CDR2 is SNEGSKA (reference sequence). CDR3 nucleotide sequence: TGCAGTGCTCAGGGGAGGGGGGGGAACACAGATACGCAGTATTTT. This sequence encodes CSAQGRGGNTDTQYF.

This clonotype has at least ten counts. The chain combines TRBV28 with TRBJ1-1, with unresolved D. The V gene lost 8 bases and the J gene lost 1 base, with 17 bases spanning the gap. This CDR3 is built from 15 residues. CDR1 and CDR2 from the germline V gene are MDHEN and SYDVKM. The CDR3 region has the DNA TGTGCCAGCCGGGGAGTAGTACACTCGAACACTGAAGCTTTCTTT. Protein: CASRGVVHSNTEAFF. Together with reference TRBV28 and TRBJ1-1, the CDR3 gives the full variable domain: DVKVTQSSRYLVKRTGEKVFLECVQDMDHENMFWYRQDPGLGLRLIYFSYDVKMKEKGDIPEGYSVSREKKERFSLILESASTNQTSMYLCASRGVVHSNTEAFFGQGTRLTVV.

This clonotype came up many times. This chain uses TRBV20-1 with TRBJ2-5, with TRBD1 matching over 8 bases. J was trimmed by 7 bases and V by 5 bases; bases with no gene match: 12. The CDR3 length is 14 residues. Germline loops: CDR1 DFQATT, CDR2 SNEGSKA (reference sequence). In DNA form, the CDR3 reads TGCAGTGCTGCTCGACAGGGGAGGACGGGGACCCAGTACTTC. It specifies CSAARQGRTGTQYF.

As regards this clonotype: A read error may be the cause here, since a much bigger clone is one base away. The chain carries TRBV28 and TRBJ2-1; perhaps TRBD1 as D (6 bases). The CDR3 runs 15 residues. Germline V CDR1 and CDR2: MDHEN, SYDVKM. The CDR3 is CASTVGAGVYNEQSF. The CDR3 DNA sequence: TGTGCCAGCACAGTAGGGGCAGGGGTATACAATGAGCAGTCCTTC.

In its sample, this clonotype was seen a few times. The chain is built from TRBV19 and TRBJ1-1, with D possibly matching TRBD1 (5 bases). Germline values: CDR1 LNHDA, CDR2 SQIVND (reference sequence). The CDR3 loop spans 12 amino acids. The V end was cut by 11 bases, the J end by 3 bases, with 13 bases between. The CDR3 DNA reads TGTGCCTCCAACGCAGGGTACACTGAAGCTTTCTTT. Translated: CASNAGYTEAFF.

This clonotype appeared many times. The chain carries TRBV28 and TRBJ2-5, with 7 nucleotides matching TRBD1. CDR3 size: 13 residues. V lost 8 bases, J lost 3 bases, and 6 bases stayed unmatched. Germline loops: CDR1 MDHEN, CDR2 SYDVKM. CDR3 loop: CASHYRGKETQYF. The DNA of the CDR3 is TGTGCCAGCCACTACAGGGGCAAAGAGACCCAGTACTTC.

This clonotype was counted ten times or more. As DNA, the CDR3 is TGCAGTGCTAGCGGGGGGGGGTACAATGAGCAGTTCTTC. It is translated as CSASGGGYNEQFF. This chain connects TRBV20-1 to TRBJ2-1, with 8 bases matching TRBD2. V dropped 3 bases and J dropped 4; count of bases not matched to a gene: 2. The CDR3 has 13 residues. Germline CDR1 DFQATT, CDR2 SNEGSKA (reference sequence).

In its sample, this clonotype was seen a few times. The rearrangement links TRBV7-9 to TRBJ1-4; D is possibly TRBD1 (5 bases). V shed 4 bases and J shed 3 bases, with 6 bases lying between them. The CDR3 consists of 13 residues. The germline V gene has CDR1 SEHNR and CDR2 FQNEAQ (reference sequence). The CDR3 loop is CASSSRANEKLFF. The DNA of the CDR3 is TGTGCCAGCAGCTCCAGGGCTAATGAAAAACTGTTTTTT.

The rearrangement links TRBV7-3 to TRBJ2-2, with D perhaps TRBD2 (5 bases). Germline V gene lookup returns CDR1 SGHTA and CDR2 FQGTGA. CDR3 size: 14 residues. Trimming removed 3 bases from V and 2 bases from J, with 7 bases in between. CDR3 in DNA: TGTGCCAGCAGCTTGGACTCCAACACCGGGGAGCTGTTTTTT. Its protein product is CASSLDSNTGELFF. Supplemented by reference TRBV7-3 and TRBJ2-2, the full variable domain reads GAGVSQTPSNKVTEKGKYVELRCDPISGHTALYWYRQSLGQGPEFLIYFQGTGAADDSGLPNDRFFAVRPEGSVSTLKIQRTERGDSAVYLCASSLDSNTGELFFGEGSRLTVL.

This clonotype was observed a handful of times. V and J are TRBV15 and TRBJ2-5; possibly TRBD1 for D (5 bases). CDR1 is LNHNV, CDR2 YYDKDF, per germline (reference sequence). The CDR3 covers 16 residues. Trimming stripped 3 bases from V and 0 bases from J, with 14 bases between. The CDR3 here is CATSRTVLIDQETQYF. CDR3 DNA sequence: TGTGCCACCAGCAGGACAGTACTAATTGACCAAGAGACCCAGTACTTC.